One sample yielded the 8 T cell receptor beta chains listed below, sequenced in a study of beta chain features in type 1 diabetes. Sequenced material consisted of expressed TCRB transcripts (all of the isolated RNA was reverse transcribed). TCRdb keeps only in-frame clones here, not all; method: immunoSEQ multiplex PCR. Of fewer than 650,000 clones listed, about a sixth are singletons. The sequenced material came from naive CD4+ T cells from blood. All receptors come from a man between 18 and 35 years old in good health.

The V and J genes are TRBV28 and TRBJ2-2; D might be TRBD1 or TRBD2, each matching 5 bases. Germline V gives CDR1 MDHEN, CDR2 SYDVKM. V was cut by 3 bases and J by 3 bases, with 11 bases left in between. This CDR3 has 15 residues. The CDR3 bases are TGTGCCAGCAGTTTGCCCGGGACGCACACCGGGGAGCTGTTTTTT. Translating it yields CASSLPGTHTGELFF.

The rearrangement uses TRBV29-1 and TRBJ1-5, with a possible D match to TRBD1 (5 bases). Between the trimmed V and J ends, which lost 6 bases and 4 bases, there was a span of 13 bases. Germline assignment: CDR1 SQVTM and CDR2 ANQGSEA. This CDR3 contains 13 residues. CDR3 loop: CSVLGQPNQPQHF. In DNA, the CDR3 is TGCAGCGTCCTGGGGCAGCCAAATCAGCCCCAGCATTTT.

In regard to this clone: Other DNA variants within this sample encode the same CDR3. This sequence joins TRBV27 and TRBJ2-4; the match to TRBD2 covers 8 bases. The germline CDR1 and CDR2 sequences are MNHEY and SMNVEV (reference sequence). The CDR3 sequence is 17 residues long. V dropped 0 bases and J dropped 0; count of bases not matched to a gene: 4. The DNA for the CDR3 is TGTGCCAGCAGTTTATCTGGCCGGGAGGGAGCCAAAAACATTCAGTACTTC. Its protein product is CASSLSGREGAKNIQYF.

V gene TRBV29-1 combines with J gene TRBJ2-7; D is perhaps TRBD2 (5 bases). Deletions cut 4 bases from V and 0 bases from J, with 31 bases between. Germline lookup yields CDR1 SQVTM and CDR2 ANQGSEA. The CDR3 consists of 20 residues. CDR3: CSVVSIRGHGGIPSSYEQYF. The CDR3 DNA reads TGCAGCGTTGTTAGTATAAGAGGGCACGGTGGTATCCCGAGCTCCTACGAGCAGTACTTC.

This clone was seen a few times. This sample includes further DNA sequences coding for the same CDR3. The chain employs TRBV7-2 and TRBJ1-1; D is undetermined. Trimming took 1 base from V and 4 from J, leaving 4 bases between them. Germline V CDR1 and CDR2: SGHTA, FQGNSA. CDR3 length: 12 residues. Here the CDR3 DNA reads TGTGCCAGCAGCTTAGTCTCCACTGAAGCTTTCTTT. This codes for CASSLVSTEAFF.

This clone has a handful of counts. The chain recombines TRBV4-1 with TRBJ2-3; 7 bases are shared with TRBD2. CDR1 is MGHRA, CDR2 YSYEKL, per germline. The CDR3 runs 14 residues. The ends lost 3 bases at V and 7 bases at J; junction bases unmatched: 7. The CDR3 bases are TGCGCCAGCAGCCACCCCCCGGGGGGTCATACGCAGTATTTT. Protein: CASSHPPGGHTQYF.

This sequence joins TRBV5-4 and TRBJ2-2; TRBD1 matches 8 bases. J was trimmed by 4 bases and V by 0 bases; bases with no gene match: 5. CDR1 is SGHNT, CDR2 YYREEE, per germline (reference sequence). The CDR3 is 16 amino acids. CDR3: CASSLGGTGGTGELFF. Here the CDR3 DNA reads TGTGCCAGCAGCTTGGGTGGGACAGGAGGCACCGGGGAGCTGTTTTTT.

This sequence joins TRBV19 and TRBJ1-5; 10 bases fit TRBD1. This CDR3 comprises 15 residues. The germline V gene has CDR1 LNHDA and CDR2 SQIVND (reference sequence). The J segment lost 4 bases and the V segment lost 3 bases, leaving 3 bases of the junction unmatched. CDR3 nucleotide sequence: TGTGCCAGTAGTATCTCGGGACAGGGGAATCAGCCCCAGCATTTT. Encoded protein: CASSISGQGNQPQHF.